This TCR beta chain was retrieved from a study of OX40 agonist ivuxolimab in advanced cancers. This clone was detected only once. As yet, its antigen is unknown. A history of autoimmune disease or systemic immunosuppression excluded patients. The CDR3 consists of 15 residues. Study conclusions and caveats: Among expanded peripheral T cells, antigen specificity went undetermined. The average count of expanded clones was higher among CD8+ T cells than among CD4+. With doses of 0.1 to 3.0 mg/kg, CD4+ and CD8+ blood T cells had undergone clonal expansion by week 6.

The assay was immunoSEQ multiplex PCR, and TCRdb's table has in-frame clones only and misses some. The sample has 70,000 to 100,000 clones, 84% seen once. J is TRBJ2-4 and V is TRBV21-1; TRBD2 is taken as the D call from the table, unchecked against the DNA. TRBV21-1 is a listed pseudogene. This sequence originates from an adult with an advanced solid tumor such as melanoma, head and neck, liver or kidney cancer. Material: CD4+ or CD8+ T cells sorted from blood, obtained in a trial of the OX40 agonist ivuxolimab. The CDR3 here is CASSKERTSGNIQYF. The DNA of the CDR3 is TGTGCCAGCAGCAAAGAAAGGACTAGCGGAAACATTCAGTACTTC.